The 13 T cell receptor beta chains listed next were all sequenced from one sample in a study of cytomegalovirus exposure and HLA in healthy donors. The PCR was carried out with 60 Vbeta primers and 13 Jbeta primers. Produced via immunoSEQ multiplex PCR; TCRdb's table is partial and in-frame only. The ten most abundant clones cover almost 0.75% of a sample with over 150,000 clones. Material for sequencing was PBMCs. These receptors all stem from a boy younger than 18 in good health and CMV-seronegative.

The rearrangement uses TRBV7-2 and TRBJ2-3, with TRBD2 identical over 8 bases. The ends lost 5 bases at V and 5 bases at J; junction bases unmatched: 12. CDR1 and CDR2 from the germline V gene are SGHTA and FQGNSA. The CDR3 extends over 16 amino acids. The CDR3 DNA is TGTGCCAGCAGCGCTGAACCGGGACTAGGAGGAGATACGCAGTATTTT. Amino acids: CASSAEPGLGGDTQYF. The entire variable domain, with the rest obtained from reference TRBV7-2 and TRBJ2-3, is as follows: GAGVSQSPSNKVTEKGKDVELRCDPISGHTALYWYRQSLGQGLEFLIYFQGNSAPDKSGLPSDRFSAERTGGSVSTLTIQRTQQEDSAVYLCASSAEPGLGGDTQYFGPGTRLTVL.

This chain uses TRBV30 with TRBJ1-5; D is ambiguous. The germline V and J ends were trimmed by 3 bases and 0 bases, with 15 bases remaining between them. The CDR3 extends over 16 amino acids. Germline loops: CDR1 GTSNPN, CDR2 SVGIG (reference sequence). Here the CDR3 reads CAWSSFPSGSNQPQHF. The CDR3 DNA reads as TGTGCCTGGAGCAGTTTCCCGAGCGGTAGCAATCAGCCCCAGCATTTT. Variable domain in full (rest from reference TRBV30 and TRBJ1-5): SQTIHQWPATLVQPVGSPLSLECTVEGTSNPNLYWYRQAAGRGLQLLFYSVGIGQISSEVPQNLSASRPQDRQFILSSKKLLLSDSGFYLCAWSSFPSGSNQPQHFGDGTRLSIL.

The chain carries TRBV11-2 and TRBJ2-2; D is undetermined. V lost 2 bases to trimming and J lost 5 bases, with 3 bases between them. Germline assignment: CDR1 SGHAT and CDR2 FQNNGV. There are 12 residues in the CDR3. CDR3 amino acids: CASSLPTGELFF. The CDR3 nucleotides read TGTGCCAGCAGCTTACCTACCGGGGAGCTGTTTTTT.

This chain links TRBV27 with TRBJ1-2; 7 bases align to TRBD1. CDR3 length equals 14 residues. Per the germline V gene, CDR1 is MNHEY and CDR2 is SMNVEV (reference sequence). The V segment lost 6 bases and the J segment 3 bases; nucleotides outside the gene matches: 7. Written as DNA, the CDR3 is TGTGCCAGCAGCCTGACAGGGAACGACTATGGCTACACCTTC. Its translation is CASSLTGNDYGYTF.

The CDR3 DNA follows: TGCAGCGTTGAAGGCCCTAGCGGGGGGTTTTATGAGCAGTTCTTC. Amino acid sequence: CSVEGPSGGFYEQFF. The genes are TRBV29-1 and TRBJ2-1, with 11 positions matching TRBD2. This CDR3 spans 15 amino acids. V was clipped by 1 base and J by 8 bases; unmatched bases: 7. Germline loops: CDR1 SQVTM, CDR2 ANQGSEA.

The chain uses TRBV4-1 and TRBJ1-2; D is perhaps TRBD1 (5 bases). The germline V and J ends were trimmed by 0 bases and 3 bases, with 14 bases remaining between them. Germline-derived CDR1 and CDR2 are MGHRA and YSYEKL. The length of the CDR3 is 16 residues. CDR3: CASSQEAGRMDYGYTF. CDR3 DNA: TGCGCCAGCAGCCAAGAGGCGGGGCGTATGGACTATGGCTACACCTTC.

The chain combines TRBV11-2 with TRBJ2-7, with D possibly being TRBD1 (6 bases). Germline lookup yields CDR1 SGHAT and CDR2 FQNNGV. V lost 7 bases and J 2 bases, leaving 21 bases between the germline ends. The CDR3 is 16 amino acids. The CDR3 region has the DNA TGTGCCAGCACCACTTTCCCGGGACACCTTACCTACGAGCAGTACTTC. It codes for CASTTFPGHLTYEQYF. Using reference TRBV11-2 and TRBJ2-7 for the parts outside the CDR3, the full variable domain is EAGVAQSPRYKIIEKRQSVAFWCNPISGHATLYWYQQILGQGPKLLIQFQNNGVVDDSQLPKDRFSAERLKGVDSTLKIQPAKLEDSAVYLCASTTFPGHLTYEQYFGPGTRLTVT.

This sequence joins TRBV11-2 and TRBJ2-2, with D possibly TRBD1 on 7 matching bases. Looked up from germline, CDR1 is SGHAT and CDR2 is FQNNGV. V lost 4 bases, J lost 5 bases, and 17 bases lay in between. There are 16 residues in the CDR3. The CDR3 DNA reads TGTGCCAGCAGCTCGTACCAGGGGGGAACTACCGGGGAGCTGTTTTTT. Residues: CASSSYQGGTTGELFF.

The chain links TRBV5-4 to TRBJ1-1; no reliable D call. This CDR3 comprises 14 residues. Germline CDR1 and CDR2: SGHNT and YYREEE (reference sequence). Trimming stripped 3 bases from V and 1 base from J, with 10 bases between. The CDR3 protein is CASSSPTSNTEAFF. For the CDR3, the DNA is TGTGCCAGCAGCTCCCCGACATCGAACACTGAAGCTTTCTTT. The variable domain in full, completed from reference TRBV5-4 and TRBJ1-1, reads ETGVTQSPTHLIKTRGQQVTLRCSSQSGHNTVSWYQQALGQGPQFIFQYYREEENGRGNFPPRFSGLQFPNYSSELNVNALELDDSALYLCASSSPTSNTEAFFGQGTRLTVV.

The V gene is TRBV19, the J gene TRBJ2-3; TRBD2 matches 9 bases. Germline-derived CDR1 and CDR2 are LNHDA and SQIVND (reference sequence). V dropped 4 bases and J dropped 3; count of bases not matched to a gene: 8. This CDR3 is built from 16 residues. This chain's CDR3 is CASSTGGGGGTDTQYF. CDR3 nucleotides: TGTGCCAGTAGTACCGGCGGCGGGGGGGGAACAGATACGCAGTATTTT.

V usage is TRBV2 and J usage is TRBJ2-1, with 13 bases that match TRBD2. CDR3 length: 18 amino acids. The germline V gene has CDR1 SNHLY and CDR2 FYNNEI. The ends lost 4 bases at V and 10 bases at J; junction bases unmatched: 16. The CDR3: CASSGPRTSGGAQGEQFF. CDR3 DNA: TGTGCCAGCAGTGGTCCCCGAACTAGCGGGGGGGCCCAGGGGGAGCAGTTCTTC.

The gene calls are TRBV7-9 and TRBJ1-1, with D maybe TRBD1 (5 bases). Germline V CDR1 and CDR2: SEHNR, FQNEAQ (reference sequence). The CDR3 has 15 residues. V shed 4 bases and J shed 0 bases, with 12 bases lying between them. The CDR3 sequence: CASSSGQGLNTEAFF. The CDR3 bases are TGTGCCAGCAGCTCGGGCCAGGGCTTGAACACTGAAGCTTTCTTT.

The gene calls are TRBV20-1 and TRBJ2-7; 8 nucleotides line up with TRBD2. The CDR3 consists of 11 residues. V shed 5 bases, J shed 7 bases, and the junction held 4 bases outside the gene matches. The V gene's germline CDR1 is DFQATT and CDR2 SNEGSKA (reference sequence). The CDR3: CSALGGGEQYF. Written as DNA, the CDR3 is TGCAGTGCTCTTGGCGGGGGGGAGCAGTACTTC.